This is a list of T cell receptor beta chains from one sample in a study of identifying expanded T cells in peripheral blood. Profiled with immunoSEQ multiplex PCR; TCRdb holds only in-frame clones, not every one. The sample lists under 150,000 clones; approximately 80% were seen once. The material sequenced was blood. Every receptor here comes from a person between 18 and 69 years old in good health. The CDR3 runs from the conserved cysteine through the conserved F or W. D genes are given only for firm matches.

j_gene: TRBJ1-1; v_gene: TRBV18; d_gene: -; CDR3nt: TGTGCCAGCTCCCGGGTGGGGGGCGACACTGAAGCTTTCTTT; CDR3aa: CASSRVGGDTEAFF
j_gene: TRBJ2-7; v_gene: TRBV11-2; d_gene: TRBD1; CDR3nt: TGTGCCAGCAGCTTAGCGACAGGGGGCTACGTTTGGGGCGAGCAGTACTTC; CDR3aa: CASSLATGGYVWGEQYF
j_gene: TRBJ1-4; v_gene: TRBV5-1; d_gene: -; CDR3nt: TGCGCCAGCAGCCTCCGAACCAGATCAACTAATGAAAAACTGTTTTTT; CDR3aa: CASSLRTRSTNEKLFF
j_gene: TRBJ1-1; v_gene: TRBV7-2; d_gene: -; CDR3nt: TGTGCCAGCAGCTTAGTAGGAGGAGCTTTCTTT; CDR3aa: CASSLVGGAFF
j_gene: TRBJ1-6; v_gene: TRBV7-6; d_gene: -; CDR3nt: TGTGCCAGCAGCTTAAGGCGGAGCGACAGCTCCTATAATTCACCCCTCCACTTT; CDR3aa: CASSLRRSDSSYNSPLHF
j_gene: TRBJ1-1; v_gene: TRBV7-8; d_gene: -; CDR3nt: TGTGCCAGCAGCTTAGGTCAGGGGTTGAACACTGAAGCTTTCTTT; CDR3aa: CASSLGQGLNTEAFF
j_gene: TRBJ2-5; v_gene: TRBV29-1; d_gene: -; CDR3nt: TGCAGCGTTAAGAGCTCCCAAGAGACCCAGTACTTC; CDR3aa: CSVKSSQETQYF
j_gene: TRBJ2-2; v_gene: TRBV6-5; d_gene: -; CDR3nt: TGTGCCAGCAGTTACGGACCTAACACCGGGGAGCTGTTTTTT; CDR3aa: CASSYGPNTGELFF
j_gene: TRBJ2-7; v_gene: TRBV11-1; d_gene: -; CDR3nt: TGTGCCACCTCGCCCCAACGGACCTACGAGCAGTACTTC; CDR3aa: CATSPQRTYEQYF
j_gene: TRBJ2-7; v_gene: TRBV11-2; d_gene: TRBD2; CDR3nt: TGTGCCAGCAGCACCGGGGGGTCTCGCTTTACCGGTGAGCAGTACTTC; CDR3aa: CASSTGGSRFTGEQYF
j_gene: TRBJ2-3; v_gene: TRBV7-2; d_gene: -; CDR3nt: TGTGCCAGCAGCTTAAGTTTTTGGGAATCACCCACAGATACGCAGTATTTT; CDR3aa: CASSLSFWESPTDTQYF
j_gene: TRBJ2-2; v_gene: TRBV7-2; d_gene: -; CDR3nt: TGTGCCAGCAGCTTAGCGGGCAGGTCTCACACCGGGGAGCTGTTTTTT; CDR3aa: CASSLAGRSHTGELFF
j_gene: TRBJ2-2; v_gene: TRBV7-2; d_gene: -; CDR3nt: TGTGCCAGCAGCTCGGGGGGCCCCGAGGGAGGCACCGGGGAGCTGTTTTTT; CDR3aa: CASSSGGPEGGTGELFF
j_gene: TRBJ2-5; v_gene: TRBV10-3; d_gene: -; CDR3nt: TGTGCCATCAGTGAGTCGATAGTCGGACGTCGGCCGTCATCCCAAGAGACCCAGTACTTC; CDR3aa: CAISESIVGRRPSSQETQYF
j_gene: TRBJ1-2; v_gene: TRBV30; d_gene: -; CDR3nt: TGTGCCTGTACGCAAGCAATCTATGGCTACACCTTC; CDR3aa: CACTQAIYGYTF
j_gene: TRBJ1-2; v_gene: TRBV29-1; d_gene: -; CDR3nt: TGCAGCGTCGCGAAGGGAAACTATGGCTACACCTTC; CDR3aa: CSVAKGNYGYTF
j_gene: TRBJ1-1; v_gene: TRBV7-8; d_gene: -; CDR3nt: TGTGCCAGCAGCTTAAGGCCAGGCATGAACACTGAAGCTTTCTTT; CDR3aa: CASSLRPGMNTEAFF
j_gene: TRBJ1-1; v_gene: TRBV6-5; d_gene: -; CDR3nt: TGTGCCAGCAGTTATAGTTTTAGGGTACTGAACACTGAAGCTTTCTTT; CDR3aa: CASSYSFRVLNTEAFF
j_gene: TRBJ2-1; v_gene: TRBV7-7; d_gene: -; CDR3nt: TGTGCCAGCAGCTTAGCGGCAGGGGACAATGAGCAGTTCTTC; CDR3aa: CASSLAAGDNEQFF
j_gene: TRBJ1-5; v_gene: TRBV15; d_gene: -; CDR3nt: TGTGCCACCAGCAGAGACCCGACCGAGCCCCAGCATTTT; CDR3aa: CATSRDPTEPQHF